Reported below is one TCR beta chain. This entry comes from a study of blood T cell repertoires in COVID-19. Study at large: COVID-19 samples, acute and convalescent, were from the United States, Italy and Spain. In each case, the material was cDNA or gDNA derived from T cells, B-cell-depleted T cells, or PBMCs.

The V gene lost 0 bases and the J gene lost 0 bases, with 22 bases spanning the gap. CDR1 and CDR2 (germline): SGDLS, YYNGEE. The CDR3 has 20 residues. Using immunoSEQ multiplex PCR, the repertoire was profiled, and TCRdb retains in-frame clones only, with some absent. The sample contains a few hundred thousand clones, around 85% of which appear only once. Sequenced input: PBMCs or T cells enriched from blood (not recorded which). This sequence was found in a woman aged 50 to 60 who had recovered from COVID-19. The rearrangement joins TRBV9 to TRBJ2-1, with D possibly TRBD1 on 6 matching bases. This chain's CDR3 is CASSVGIVWGPSSSYNEQFF. The CDR3 bases are TGTGCCAGCAGCGTAGGAATAGTCTGGGGGCCCTCAAGCTCCTACAATGAGCAGTTCTTC.